A selection of T cell receptor beta chains follows, all from one sample in a study of shared clonotypes between healthy human individuals. Some clones are missing from TCRdb's copy, which holds only in-frame ones; the method was immunoSEQ multiplex PCR. The table includes more than 2,000,000 clones, approximately 93% detected once. Sequencing input: naive CD4+ T cells from PBMCs. These receptor sequences come from a man aged 18 to 29 in good health. Some clones in this sample may be carry-over from other donors' samples. The CDR3 runs from the conserved cysteine through the conserved F or W. The D gene is left open where the match is weak. A row's size may be missing; if present it is once, few, many or a size class.

d_gene	v_gene	abundance	j_gene	CDR3aa	CDR3nt
TRBD2	TRBV5-1	.	TRBJ2-7	CASSLLLAGVNEQYF	TGCGCCAGCAGCTTGTTACTAGCGGGAGTCAACGAGCAGTACTTC
.	TRBV7-3	.	TRBJ1-2	CASSLEGNYGYTF	TGTGCCAGCAGCTTAGAGGGAAACTATGGCTACACCTTC
TRBD2	TRBV4-2	.	TRBJ2-2	CASSQHTSGMPGELFF	TGTGCCAGCAGCCAACATACTAGCGGGATGCCCGGGGAGCTGTTTTTT
TRBD2	TRBV28	.	TRBJ2-1	CASSSSGPGQFF	TGTGCCAGCAGCTCTAGCGGGCCGGGGCAGTTCTTC
TRBD1	TRBV28	.	TRBJ1-5	CASSSATGVYQPQHF	TGTGCCAGCAGTTCCGCGACAGGGGTTTATCAGCCCCAGCATTTT
.	TRBV23-1	.	TRBJ2-5	CASSPGWVEETQYF	TGCGCCAGCAGTCCGGGTTGGGTAGAAGAGACCCAGTACTTC
.	TRBV7-2	once	TRBJ2-3	CASSLGTTRSTQYF	TGTGCCAGCAGCTTAGGGACGACTAGGTCGACGCAGTATTTT
.	TRBV7-8	.	TRBJ1-3	CASSQKQGRSGNTIYF	TGTGCCAGCAGCCAAAAACAGGGCCGCTCTGGAAACACCATATATTTT
TRBD1	TRBV6-6	.	TRBJ1-5	CASSPWDSQPQHF	TGTGCCAGCAGTCCCTGGGACAGTCAGCCCCAGCATTTT
.	TRBV7-2	.	TRBJ1-3	CASSLEGRSGNTIYF	TGTGCCAGCAGCTTAGAGGGCAGATCTGGAAACACCATATATTTT
.	TRBV9	.	TRBJ2-5	CASSDSGFPQETQYF	TGTGCCAGCAGCGACAGCGGGTTTCCTCAAGAGACCCAGTACTTC
TRBD2	TRBV11-2	.	TRBJ2-1	CASSATSGRAGEQFF	TGTGCCAGCAGCGCGACTAGCGGGAGGGCCGGTGAGCAGTTCTTC
.	TRBV28	.	TRBJ2-7	CASSGGPPYEQYF	TGTGCCAGCAGCGGAGGGCCACCCTACGAGCAGTACTTC
.	TRBV18	.	TRBJ2-1	CASSPTMSNEQFF	TGTGCCAGCTCACCGACGATGAGCAATGAGCAGTTCTTC
.	TRBV28	.	TRBJ2-5	CASSLTGRETQYF	TGTGCCAGCAGTTTGACGGGAAGAGAGACCCAGTACTTC
.	TRBV29-1	.	TRBJ2-1	CSVTKSTGNEQFF	TGCAGCGTTACGAAGAGTACCGGAAATGAGCAGTTCTTC
.	TRBV27	.	TRBJ2-5	CASSHQGAEYF	TGTGCCAGCAGTCATCAGGGAGCCGAGTACTTC
TRBD1	TRBV18	.	TRBJ2-6	CASSPLGQNLPHSGANVLTF	TGTGCCAGCTCACCTCTGGGACAGAACTTACCACACTCTGGGGCCAACGTCCTGACTTTC
TRBD2	TRBV7-8	.	TRBJ2-7	CASSLSSSGTYEQYF	TGTGCCAGCAGCTTATCTTCTAGCGGGACCTACGAGCAGTACTTC
.	TRBV9	.	TRBJ2-2	CASSQWGRPGELFF	TGTGCCAGCAGCCAGTGGGGGCGGCCCGGGGAGCTGTTTTTT
.	TRBV7-6	.	TRBJ1-4	CASSFSPSVTEKLFF	TGTGCCAGCAGCTTTAGTCCCTCGGTCACGGAAAAACTGTTTTTT
.	TRBV27	.	TRBJ1-1	CASRERGDTEAFF	TGTGCCAGCAGAGAGAGAGGCGACACTGAAGCTTTCTTT
.	TRBV29-1	.	TRBJ1-1	CSAGTQNTEAFF	TGCAGCGCCGGGACTCAGAACACTGAAGCTTTCTTT
TRBD2	TRBV7-9	.	TRBJ2-1	CASSLALSGSYNEQFF	TGTGCCAGCAGCTTAGCGCTGAGCGGGAGCTACAATGAGCAGTTCTTC
.	TRBV4-1	few	TRBJ1-1	CASSQAGIGAEAFF	TGCGCCAGCAGCCAAGCAGGGATCGGGGCTGAAGCTTTCTTT
TRBD2	TRBV9	.	TRBJ2-5	CASSVRGDQGETQYF	TGTGCCAGCAGCGTCCGGGGGGATCAAGGAGAGACCCAGTACTTC
.	TRBV2	.	TRBJ1-2	CASSEPSAPSGYTF	TGTGCCAGCAGTGAACCATCGGCCCCATCGGGCTACACCTTC
TRBD1	TRBV5-6	once	TRBJ2-3	CASSQGVDTQYF	TGTGCCAGCAGCCAGGGGGTGGATACGCAGTATTTT
.	TRBV28	.	TRBJ1-6	CASRPLGEVNSPLHF	TGTGCCAGCAGGCCCCTTGGGGAGGTTAATTCACCCCTCCACTTT
TRBD2	TRBV5-1	.	TRBJ2-1	CASSLRAGGPSEQFF	TGCGCCAGCAGCTTGAGGGCGGGAGGGCCAAGTGAGCAGTTCTTC
.	TRBV7-8	.	TRBJ1-5	CASSLDGSGFQPQHF	TGTGCCAGCAGCTTAGACGGGTCGGGATTCCAGCCCCAGCATTTT
.	TRBV2	.	TRBJ2-7	CASSDTSNAQYF	TGTGCCAGCAGTGATACTTCCAACGCACAGTACTTC
.	TRBV28	.	TRBJ1-1	CASSTPGNTEAFF	TGTGCCAGCAGTACCCCAGGTAACACTGAAGCTTTCTTT
TRBD2	TRBV29-1	.	TRBJ2-5	CSVGGLAGGRRQETQYF	TGCAGCGTTGGCGGACTAGCGGGAGGAAGGAGGCAAGAGACCCAGTACTTC
.	TRBV28	.	TRBJ1-2	CASSWQRQASFYGYTF	TGTGCCAGCAGCTGGCAGCGGCAGGCAAGCTTCTATGGCTACACCTTC
.	TRBV5-1	.	TRBJ1-1	CASSSGSEKRGAEAFF	TGCGCCAGCAGCTCGGGTTCGGAGAAACGGGGAGCTGAAGCTTTCTTT
.	TRBV28	.	TRBJ2-4	CASSLRGAKNIQYF	TGTGCCAGCAGTTTGAGGGGTGCCAAAAACATTCAGTACTTC
.	TRBV5-4	.	TRBJ2-7	CASSWRKGGSYEQYF	TGTGCCAGCAGCTGGAGAAAGGGAGGCAGCTACGAGCAGTACTTC
.	TRBV5-1	.	TRBJ2-2	CASSPGTGELFF	TGCGCCAGCAGCCCAGGGACCGGGGAGCTGTTTTTT
.	TRBV5-1	.	TRBJ2-1	CASRSTPQGGNEQFF	TGCGCCAGCAGATCGACCCCCCAGGGTGGCAATGAGCAGTTCTTC
TRBD2	TRBV28	.	TRBJ2-3	CATRTSGRKAVTQYF	TGTGCCACCCGGACTAGCGGGAGGAAAGCGGTTACGCAGTATTTT
TRBD2	TRBV9	.	TRBJ2-1	CASSTATPTSGRGEQFF	TGTGCCAGCAGCACCGCCACCCCGACTAGCGGGAGAGGTGAGCAGTTCTTC
.	TRBV6-6	.	TRBJ2-1	CASGTTPSYNEQFF	TGTGCCAGCGGGACGACTCCCTCCTACAATGAGCAGTTCTTC
.	TRBV28	.	TRBJ1-2	CASSLLIDSDGYTF	TGTGCCAGCAGCCTCTTGATCGACAGTGATGGCTACACCTTC
.	TRBV20-1	.	TRBJ1-4	CSANPSSVMFF	TGCAGTGCTAACCCTAGCTCTGTAATGTTTTTT
TRBD2	TRBV7-2	.	TRBJ2-2	CASSPRLAGAFTGELFF	TGTGCCAGCAGCCCCCGACTAGCGGGAGCATTTACCGGGGAGCTGTTTTTT
.	TRBV19	.	TRBJ1-2	CASSIGGLYGYTF	TGTGCCAGTAGTATTGGAGGGCTGTATGGCTACACCTTC
.	TRBV4-3	.	TRBJ1-2	CASSQNRVGDYGYTF	TGCGCCAGCAGCCAAAACAGGGTAGGAGACTATGGCTACACCTTC